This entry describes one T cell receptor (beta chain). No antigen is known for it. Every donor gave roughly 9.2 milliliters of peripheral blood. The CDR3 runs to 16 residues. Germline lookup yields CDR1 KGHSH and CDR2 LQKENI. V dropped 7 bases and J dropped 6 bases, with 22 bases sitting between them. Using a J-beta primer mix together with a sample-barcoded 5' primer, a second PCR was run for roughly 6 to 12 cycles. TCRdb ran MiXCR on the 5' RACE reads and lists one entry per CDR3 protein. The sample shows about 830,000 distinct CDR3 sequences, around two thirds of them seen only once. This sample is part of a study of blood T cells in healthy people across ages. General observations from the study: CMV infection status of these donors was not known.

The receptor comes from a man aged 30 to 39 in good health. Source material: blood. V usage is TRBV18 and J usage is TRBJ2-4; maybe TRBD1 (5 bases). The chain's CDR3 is CASFARIGESGNIQYF. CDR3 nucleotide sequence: TGTGCCAGCTTTGCGCGGATAGGGGAAAGTGGAAACATTCAGTACTTC.